This is a list of T cell receptor beta chains from one sample in a study of cytomegalovirus exposure and HLA in healthy donors. Only in-frame clones appear in the TCRdb table, and some are missing; sequencing was by immunoSEQ multiplex PCR. This sample has over 65,000 clones, with 60% to 80% found just once. Sequencing was carried out using PBMCs. These receptors were taken from a man between 50 and 59 years old in good health and CMV-seronegative. Both conserved end residues are part of each CDR3. A D gene is named only where the DNA matches it firmly. Clone size appears in some rows only: once, few, many, or a class for an expanded clone.

J: TRBJ2-7
size: NA
V: TRBV29-1
D: NA
CDR3: CSVEFPTSETYEQYF
DNA: TGCAGCGTTGAATTCCCCACATCTGAAACCTACGAGCAGTACTTC

J: TRBJ2-2
size: NA
V: TRBV5-5
D: TRBD2
CDR3: CASSAHLAVDTGELFF
DNA: TGTGCCAGCAGCGCCCATCTAGCGGTAGACACCGGGGAGCTGTTTTTT

J: TRBJ1-5
size: NA
V: TRBV19
D: TRBD1
CDR3: CASSTGDRFSQPQHF
DNA: TGTGCCAGTAGTACGGGGGACAGATTCTCTCAGCCCCAGCATTTT

J: TRBJ2-5
size: NA
V: TRBV9
D: NA
CDR3: CASSVQQGEETQYF
DNA: TGTGCCAGCAGCGTACAACAGGGTGAAGAGACCCAGTACTTC

J: TRBJ2-5
size: NA
V: TRBV9
D: NA
CDR3: CASSSRSILAQETQYF
DNA: TGTGCCAGCAGCTCCCGGAGCATATTAGCCCAAGAGACCCAGTACTTC

J: TRBJ2-2
size: NA
V: TRBV9
D: TRBD1
CDR3: CASSVASDGQGFVAGELFF
DNA: TGTGCCAGCAGCGTAGCCTCGGACGGACAGGGTTTTGTCGCCGGGGAGCTGTTTTTT

J: TRBJ1-4
size: NA
V: TRBV11-2
D: TRBD1
CDR3: CASSSTSRTGDEKLFF
DNA: TGTGCCAGCAGCTCGACGTCCCGGACAGGGGATGAAAAACTGTTTTTT

J: TRBJ1-5
size: NA
V: TRBV16
D: NA
CDR3: CASSPREGAKNQPQHF
DNA: TGTGCCAGCAGCCCCCGGGAGGGAGCTAAAAATCAGCCCCAGCATTTT

J: TRBJ2-5
size: NA
V: TRBV7-9
D: TRBD2
CDR3: CASSQRALAGDPPETQYF
DNA: TGTGCCAGCAGCCAAAGGGCACTAGCGGGGGACCCTCCGGAGACCCAGTACTTC

J: TRBJ2-2
size: few
V: TRBV2
D: TRBD2
CDR3: CASGLARTGELFF
DNA: TGTGCCAGCGGACTAGCAAGGACCGGGGAGCTGTTTTTT

J: TRBJ2-7
size: NA
V: TRBV6-5
D: TRBD1
CDR3: CASSYSDRGTYEQYF
DNA: TGTGCCAGCAGTTACTCCGACAGGGGGACCTACGAGCAGTACTTC

J: TRBJ1-6
size: NA
V: TRBV5-6
D: NA
CDR3: CASSRGPGSSYNSPLHF
DNA: TGTGCCAGCAGCCGGGGTCCCGGGAGCTCCTATAATTCACCCCTCCACTTT

J: TRBJ2-3
size: NA
V: TRBV2
D: TRBD2
CDR3: CASRALAGYGDTQYF
DNA: TGTGCCAGCAGAGCGTTAGCGGGGTATGGAGATACGCAGTATTTT

J: TRBJ2-5
size: NA
V: TRBV9
D: TRBD2
CDR3: CASSVVASGITPGTQYF
DNA: TGTGCCAGCAGCGTAGTGGCTAGCGGGATCACCCCGGGGACCCAGTACTTC

J: TRBJ2-5
size: NA
V: TRBV7-7
D: NA
CDR3: CASSLGAGETQYF
DNA: TGTGCTAGCAGCTTGGGCGCAGGGGAGACCCAGTACTTC

J: TRBJ1-5
size: NA
V: TRBV28
D: TRBD1
CDR3: CASSLSGGRQPQHF
DNA: TGTGCCAGCAGTTTGTCAGGGGGTCGGCAGCCCCAGCATTTT

J: TRBJ2-7
size: NA
V: TRBV6-5
D: NA
CDR3: CASSYSRQGHTYEQYF
DNA: TGTGCCAGCAGTTACTCGCGGCAGGGGCACACCTACGAGCAGTACTTC

J: TRBJ2-1
size: NA
V: TRBV14
D: TRBD2
CDR3: CASSPSSGGAFEQFF
DNA: TGTGCCAGCAGCCCTTCTAGCGGGGGGGCTTTTGAGCAGTTCTTC

J: TRBJ2-5
size: NA
V: TRBV7-2
D: TRBD2
CDR3: CASSFVGGGAETQYF
DNA: TGTGCCAGCAGCTTTGTAGGCGGGGGGGCCGAGACCCAGTACTTC

J: TRBJ2-2
size: NA
V: TRBV7-2
D: NA
CDR3: CASSEPSSGELFF
DNA: TGTGCCAGCAGCGAACCTAGCTCCGGGGAGCTGTTTTTT

J: TRBJ1-2
size: many
V: TRBV7-8
D: NA
CDR3: CASSLVAGWYYGYTF
DNA: TGTGCCAGCAGCTTAGTTGCAGGGTGGTACTATGGCTACACCTTC

J: TRBJ2-2
size: NA
V: TRBV10-1
D: NA
CDR3: CASSEWEINTGELFF
DNA: TGCGCCAGCAGTGAGTGGGAGATTAACACCGGGGAGCTGTTTTTT

J: TRBJ1-2
size: NA
V: TRBV7-2
D: NA
CDR3: CASSPRQNPDGYTF
DNA: TGTGCCAGCAGCCCCCGACAGAACCCAGATGGCTACACCTTC

J: TRBJ1-2
size: once
V: TRBV7-2
D: NA
CDR3: CASGTRVGYTF
DNA: TGTGCCAGCGGAACTAGAGTTGGCTACACCTTC

J: TRBJ1-4
size: NA
V: TRBV6-1
D: NA
CDR3: CASSEQFPATNEKLFF
DNA: TGTGCCAGCAGTGAACAGTTCCCAGCAACTAATGAAAAACTGTTTTTT

J: TRBJ2-3
size: few
V: TRBV10-1
D: NA
CDR3: CASSGAADTQYF
DNA: TGCGCCAGCAGTGGAGCGGCAGATACGCAGTATTTT

J: TRBJ1-1
size: NA
V: TRBV7-3
D: NA
CDR3: CASSVRGGADTEAFF
DNA: TGTGCCAGCAGCGTAAGAGGGGGGGCGGACACTGAAGCTTTCTTT

J: TRBJ2-7
size: NA
V: TRBV11-3
D: NA
CDR3: CASSLERIGEQYF
DNA: TGTGCCAGCAGCTTAGAGCGGATCGGGGAGCAGTACTTC

J: TRBJ2-5
size: NA
V: TRBV9
D: NA
CDR3: CASSVDGTFETQYF
DNA: TGTGCCAGCAGCGTAGACGGGACATTTGAGACCCAGTACTTC

J: TRBJ2-2
size: NA
V: TRBV18
D: TRBD2
CDR3: CASSPPGRATSNTGELFF
DNA: TGTGCCAGCTCACCCCCAGGGAGGGCCACCTCGAACACCGGGGAGCTGTTTTTT

J: TRBJ2-3
size: once
V: TRBV7-2
D: TRBD2
CDR3: CASSRVPYSSGGADTQYF
DNA: TGTGCCAGCAGCCGCGTCCCGTATTCTAGCGGGGGGGCAGATACGCAGTATTTT

J: TRBJ1-6
size: NA
V: TRBV6-5
D: NA
CDR3: CASSRYRDSPLHF
DNA: TGTGCCAGCAGTAGATACAGGGATTCACCCCTCCACTTT